The next 15 T cell receptor beta chains were all read from a single sample in a study of beta chain features in type 1 diabetes. General observations from the study: In every one of the four CD4+ subsets, TCRB CDR3s were moderately but significantly shorter in Type 1 diabetes patients.

The isolated RNA, all of it, was reverse transcribed, so expressed TCRB transcripts were what got sequenced. TCRdb's table, derived via immunoSEQ multiplex PCR, lists solely in-frame clones and lacks some. Of tens of thousands of clones in the sample, 60% to 75% are singletons; the top ten hold more than 1.5%. Their specific antigens are unknown. Input material: Tregs from blood. All receptors derive from a man under 40 with type 1 diabetes. Some clones in this sample may be carry-over from other donors' samples.

V is TRBV7-9 and J is TRBJ2-7, with 9 positions matching TRBD1. The CDR3 sequence is 15 residues long. Trimming cost V 2 bases and J 1 base; bases outside gene matches: 3. Germline CDR1 SEHNR, CDR2 FQNEAQ (reference sequence). In DNA, the CDR3 is TGTGCCAGCAGCTTATCGGGACAGGGATCCTACGAGCAGTACTTC. This gives the protein CASSLSGQGSYEQYF.

This clone was detected only once. CDR3 nucleotide sequence: TGTGCCAGCAGCCTCGGACAGGGAACACCCCTCCACTTT. Protein sequence: CASSLGQGTPLHF. This sequence joins TRBV7-2 and TRBJ1-6; 8 nucleotides agree with TRBD1. The CDR3 loop spans 13 amino acids. CDR1 is SGHTA and CDR2 is FQGNSA in the germline V gene. V dropped 5 bases and J dropped 11; count of bases not matched to a gene: 5.

The V and J genes are TRBV7-9 and TRBJ2-7, with TRBD1 identical over 7 bases. Germline CDR1 and CDR2: SEHNR and FQNEAQ (reference sequence). V was pared by 5 bases and J by 5 bases, with 6 bases of the junction left unmatched. This CDR3 is 13 amino acids long. The CDR3 DNA reads TGTGCCAGCAGCCTGACAGGGTTCCACGAGCAGTACTTC. This translates into CASSLTGFHEQYF.

This chain connects TRBV7-3 to TRBJ2-7, with a tentative D call TRBD2 (5 bases). The V and J ends lost 2 bases and 0 bases respectively, with 11 bases between them. Germline lookup yields CDR1 SGHTA and CDR2 FQGTGA. The CDR3 contains 15 residues. In nucleotides, the CDR3 is TGTGCCAGCAGCTTAGGACGGGAAAGCTCCTACGAGCAGTACTTC. It is translated as CASSLGRESSYEQYF.

V gene TRBV5-1 combines with J gene TRBJ2-2, with D hard to call. The V end lost 4 bases, the J end lost 5 bases, and 6 bases lay between the germline ends. This CDR3 has 12 residues. CDR1 and CDR2 (germline): SGHRS, YFSETQ. CDR3 region: CASSAATGELFF. CDR3 DNA: TGCGCCAGCAGCGCCGCGACCGGGGAGCTGTTTTTT.

The rearrangement links TRBV5-4 to TRBJ1-5; 7 bases agree with TRBD1. Germline lookup yields CDR1 SGHNT and CDR2 YYREEE (reference sequence). V shed 4 bases and J 6 bases; nucleotides not matched to a gene: 13. The CDR3 is made up of 16 amino acids. CDR3 sequence: CASSPGPDRASQPQHF. CDR3 DNA: TGTGCCAGCAGCCCCGGACCCGACAGGGCAAGTCAGCCCCAGCATTTT. Full variable domain (rest looked up from reference TRBV5-4 and TRBJ1-5): ETGVTQSPTHLIKTRGQQVTLRCSSQSGHNTVSWYQQALGQGPQFIFQYYREEENGRGNFPPRFSGLQFPNYSSELNVNALELDDSALYLCASSPGPDRASQPQHFGDGTRLSIL.

This chain connects TRBV2 to TRBJ2-5; D not resolved. With 1 base removed from V and 9 bases from J, the gap between germline ends came to 9 bases. The CDR3 sequence is 12 residues long. In germline, CDR1 is SNHLY, CDR2 FYNNEI. The CDR3 here is CASSEGPAAQYF. The CDR3 region has the DNA TGTGCCAGCAGTGAAGGCCCCGCGGCCCAGTACTTC.

The chain is built from TRBV10-3 and TRBJ2-3; the match to TRBD1 covers 10 bases. CDR3 length: 15 residues. Germline values: CDR1 ENHRY, CDR2 SYGVKD. V gave up 4 bases and J gave up 4 bases; unmatched junction bases: 5. The CDR3 protein is CAISGTGQGSDTQYF. The CDR3, as DNA: TGTGCCATCAGTGGTACGGGACAGGGGTCAGATACGCAGTATTTT.

This rearrangement joins TRBV18 to TRBJ1-5; no clear D. Germline V gene data show CDR1 as KGHSH and CDR2 as LQKENI. Deletions cut 2 bases from V and 3 bases from J, with 17 bases between. CDR3 length equals 17 residues. CDR3 residues: CASSPGLRRSYNQPQHF. DNA of the CDR3: TGTGCCAGCTCACCAGGTCTGCGGCGGTCCTACAATCAGCCCCAGCATTTT.

The chain links TRBV7-9 to TRBJ1-2; D may be TRBD1 (6 bases). V dropped 6 bases and J dropped 8 bases, with 16 bases sitting between them. The CDR3 contains 13 residues. Germline-derived CDR1 and CDR2 are SEHNR and FQNEAQ (reference sequence). The chain's CDR3 is CASRPTGPGGYTF. The CDR3 coding sequence is TGTGCCAGCAGGCCGACAGGTCCGGGGGGCTACACCTTC.

This rearrangement joins TRBV11-2 to TRBJ2-1, with D possibly matching TRBD2 (5 bases). CDR3 length: 15 amino acids. V lost 1 base to trimming and J lost 0 bases, with 7 bases between them. From germline, CDR1 is SGHAT and CDR2 FQNNGV. CDR3: CASSLAEGSYNEQFF. In nucleotides, the CDR3 is TGTGCCAGCAGCTTAGCAGAGGGCTCCTACAATGAGCAGTTCTTC.

This clone was counted between two and nine times. This chain connects TRBV4-3 to TRBJ2-7, with D unresolved. The germline CDR1 and CDR2 sequences are LGHNA and YSLEER. The CDR3 is 12 residues long. Trimming took off 6 bases at V and 6 bases at J, with 12 bases between the two ends. The CDR3 protein is CASSPFPSEQYF. In DNA, the CDR3 is TGCGCCAGCAGTCCCTTTCCCAGCGAGCAGTACTTC.

The chain has TRBV7-2 and TRBJ2-2, with D perhaps TRBD2 (6 bases). The V gene's germline CDR1 is SGHTA and CDR2 FQGNSA. The V end was cut by 6 bases, the J end by 2 bases, with 16 bases between. The CDR3 length is 16 residues. CDR3 coding DNA: TGTGCCAGCAGTTCCGGGAGCCGCCCAAACACCGGGGAGCTGTTTTTT. Translated: CASSSGSRPNTGELFF. The whole variable domain, remainder taken from reference TRBV7-2 and TRBJ2-2, is GAGVSQSPSNKVTEKGKDVELRCDPISGHTALYWYRQSLGQGLEFLIYFQGNSAPDKSGLPSDRFSAERTGGSVSTLTIQRTQQEDSAVYLCASSSGSRPNTGELFFGEGSRLTVL.

The chain is built from TRBV1 and TRBJ1-5. TRBV1 is given as a pseudogene. The CDR3 is 19 residues long. CDR3 nucleotides: TGCACCAGCAGCCTTCAAAGCCCTAGATATTTGTATAGCAATCAGCCCCAGCATTTT. Its protein product is CTSSLQSPRYLYSNQPQHF.

The rearrangement uses TRBV6-5 and TRBJ2-7, with D maybe TRBD1 (6 bases). Germline CDR1 and CDR2: MNHEY and SVGAGI. The CDR3 runs 12 residues. The V and J ends lost 4 bases and 3 bases respectively, with 7 bases between them. The CDR3 coding sequence is TGTGCCAGCAGTTCACAGGGCTACGAGCAGTACTTC. Translated: CASSSQGYEQYF.